Listed here are 8 T cell receptor beta chains from one sample, sequenced in a study of CD8+ T cells in alopecia areata. TCR sequencing used cDNA made by reverse transcription of extracted RNA. Assay used: immunoSEQ multiplex PCR; TCRdb lists only in-frame clones, some missing. This sample yields 140,000 to 150,000 clones, of which over 45% are seen a single time; over 5.5% belongs to the top ten. The sample taken for sequencing was CD4+ T cells sorted from blood. These receptors originate from a human donor with alopecia areata.

The chain has TRBV5-1 and TRBJ2-5, with 10 bases aligning to TRBD2. The junction had 1 base not matched to a gene; V was cut back by 4 bases and J by 1 base. Germline V gene lookup returns CDR1 SGHRS and CDR2 YFSETQ. The length of the CDR3 is 14 residues. The CDR3 region is CASSIAGGQETQYF. Here the CDR3 DNA reads TGCGCCAGCAGCATAGCGGGAGGCCAAGAGACCCAGTACTTC.

The chain has TRBV6-6 and TRBJ1-2; D gene unclear. The V gene's germline CDR1 is MNHNY and CDR2 SVGAGI (reference sequence). Trimming took 5 bases from V and 9 from J, leaving 13 bases between them. The CDR3 extends over 12 amino acids. DNA for the CDR3: TGTGCCAGCAGTACGACGCCAAGGAGCTACACCTTC. Amino acid sequence: CASSTTPRSYTF.

This clone was detected only a few times. This chain uses TRBV5-1 with TRBJ1-3, with D maybe TRBD1 (5 bases). Germline CDR1 reads SGHRS; CDR2 reads YFSETQ. V shed 1 base and J shed 0 bases, with 17 bases lying between them. The CDR3 runs 18 residues. The DNA for the CDR3 is TGCGCCAGCAGCTTGACAGGCCAAGGGGCTGGCTCTGGAAACACCATATATTTT. Translating it yields CASSLTGQGAGSGNTIYF.

This clone was picked up a small number of times. This chain joins TRBV11-2 and TRBJ2-5; perhaps TRBD1 as D (5 bases). V gave up 5 bases and J gave up 1 base, with 20 bases separating them. The CDR3 totals 17 residues. Per the germline V gene, CDR1 is SGHAT and CDR2 is FQNNGV. The chain's CDR3 is CASSQNWGRALQETQYF. The CDR3 nucleotides are TGTGCCAGCAGCCAAAACTGGGGCAGGGCCCTCCAAGAGACCCAGTACTTC.

The sample holds a few counts of this clone. The chain recombines TRBV27 with TRBJ2-7; D gene uncertain. Germline V gene lookup returns CDR1 MNHEY and CDR2 SMNVEV (reference sequence). The V gene lost 4 bases and the J gene lost 3 bases, with 13 bases spanning the gap. This CDR3 comprises 14 residues. The CDR3 protein is CASSSPWSHYEQYF. CDR3 nucleotides: TGTGCCAGCAGTTCCCCCTGGAGCCACTACGAGCAGTACTTC.

The V and J genes are TRBV29-1 and TRBJ1-2; 12 bases line up with TRBD1. The CDR3 loop spans 16 amino acids. The ends lost 2 bases at V and 8 bases at J; junction bases unmatched: 12. Germline values: CDR1 SQVTM, CDR2 ANQGSEA. The CDR3 reads CSVEPWRDRGLLGYTF. The CDR3 DNA reads TGCAGCGTTGAACCCTGGCGGGACAGGGGGCTGTTGGGCTACACCTTC.

Only a few counts were recorded for this clone. The CDR3 here is CASSRLAGEGTDTQYF. CDR3 coding DNA: TGTGCCAGCAGTCGACTAGCGGGTGAAGGCACAGATACGCAGTATTTT. The rearrangement joins TRBV2 to TRBJ2-3, with 10 bases lining up with TRBD2. The CDR3 has 16 residues. The junction had 6 bases not matched to a gene; V was cut back by 5 bases and J by 1 base. Germline loops: CDR1 SNHLY, CDR2 FYNNEI.

The rearrangement joins TRBV5-4 to TRBJ2-4; 8 bases are shared with TRBD1. The germline gives CDR1 SGHNT, CDR2 YYREEE (reference sequence). Trimming removed 4 bases from V and 5 bases from J; junction bases left unmatched: 5. This CDR3 spans 14 amino acids. CDR3 protein: CASSANRGENIQYF. Here the CDR3 DNA reads TGTGCCAGCAGCGCCAACAGGGGGGAAAACATTCAGTACTTC. Filled out from reference TRBV5-4 and TRBJ2-4, the complete variable domain reads ETGVTQSPTHLIKTRGQQVTLRCSSQSGHNTVSWYQQALGQGPQFIFQYYREEENGRGNFPPRFSGLQFPNYSSELNVNALELDDSALYLCASSANRGENIQYFGAGTRLSVL.